This T cell receptor beta chain was identified in a study of T cells in Graves' hyperthyroidism and ophthalmopathy. Overall study findings and caveats: Most thyroid clonotypes expanded above 0.001 appeared in blood too.

Amplification of TCR beta CDR3 regions was performed using RNA transcripts as template. RT-PCR in the first round (using the HTBI primer set) targeted the TCR CDR3. TCRdb redid the calling of the multiplex PCR reads with MiXCR, one entry per CDR3 protein. The sample has fewer than 900,000 distinct CDR3 sequences; approximately 16% are singletons. A word on this clonotype: Its antigen is unknown.

Sample: blood. The receptor's source is a man aged 18 to 30 with Graves' hyperthyroidism.

The CDR3 region is CASSPTTGAGGSTGELFF. The CDR3, as DNA: TGTGCCAGCAGCCCTACGACCGGAGCGGGAGGTAGCACCGGGGAGCTGTTTTTT. The gene calls are TRBV9 and TRBJ2-2, with TRBD2 matching over 9 bases. The trim removed 4 bases at V and 4 bases at J, leaving 14 bases unmatched. The germline V gene has CDR1 SGDLS and CDR2 YYNGEE. CDR3 size: 18 residues.